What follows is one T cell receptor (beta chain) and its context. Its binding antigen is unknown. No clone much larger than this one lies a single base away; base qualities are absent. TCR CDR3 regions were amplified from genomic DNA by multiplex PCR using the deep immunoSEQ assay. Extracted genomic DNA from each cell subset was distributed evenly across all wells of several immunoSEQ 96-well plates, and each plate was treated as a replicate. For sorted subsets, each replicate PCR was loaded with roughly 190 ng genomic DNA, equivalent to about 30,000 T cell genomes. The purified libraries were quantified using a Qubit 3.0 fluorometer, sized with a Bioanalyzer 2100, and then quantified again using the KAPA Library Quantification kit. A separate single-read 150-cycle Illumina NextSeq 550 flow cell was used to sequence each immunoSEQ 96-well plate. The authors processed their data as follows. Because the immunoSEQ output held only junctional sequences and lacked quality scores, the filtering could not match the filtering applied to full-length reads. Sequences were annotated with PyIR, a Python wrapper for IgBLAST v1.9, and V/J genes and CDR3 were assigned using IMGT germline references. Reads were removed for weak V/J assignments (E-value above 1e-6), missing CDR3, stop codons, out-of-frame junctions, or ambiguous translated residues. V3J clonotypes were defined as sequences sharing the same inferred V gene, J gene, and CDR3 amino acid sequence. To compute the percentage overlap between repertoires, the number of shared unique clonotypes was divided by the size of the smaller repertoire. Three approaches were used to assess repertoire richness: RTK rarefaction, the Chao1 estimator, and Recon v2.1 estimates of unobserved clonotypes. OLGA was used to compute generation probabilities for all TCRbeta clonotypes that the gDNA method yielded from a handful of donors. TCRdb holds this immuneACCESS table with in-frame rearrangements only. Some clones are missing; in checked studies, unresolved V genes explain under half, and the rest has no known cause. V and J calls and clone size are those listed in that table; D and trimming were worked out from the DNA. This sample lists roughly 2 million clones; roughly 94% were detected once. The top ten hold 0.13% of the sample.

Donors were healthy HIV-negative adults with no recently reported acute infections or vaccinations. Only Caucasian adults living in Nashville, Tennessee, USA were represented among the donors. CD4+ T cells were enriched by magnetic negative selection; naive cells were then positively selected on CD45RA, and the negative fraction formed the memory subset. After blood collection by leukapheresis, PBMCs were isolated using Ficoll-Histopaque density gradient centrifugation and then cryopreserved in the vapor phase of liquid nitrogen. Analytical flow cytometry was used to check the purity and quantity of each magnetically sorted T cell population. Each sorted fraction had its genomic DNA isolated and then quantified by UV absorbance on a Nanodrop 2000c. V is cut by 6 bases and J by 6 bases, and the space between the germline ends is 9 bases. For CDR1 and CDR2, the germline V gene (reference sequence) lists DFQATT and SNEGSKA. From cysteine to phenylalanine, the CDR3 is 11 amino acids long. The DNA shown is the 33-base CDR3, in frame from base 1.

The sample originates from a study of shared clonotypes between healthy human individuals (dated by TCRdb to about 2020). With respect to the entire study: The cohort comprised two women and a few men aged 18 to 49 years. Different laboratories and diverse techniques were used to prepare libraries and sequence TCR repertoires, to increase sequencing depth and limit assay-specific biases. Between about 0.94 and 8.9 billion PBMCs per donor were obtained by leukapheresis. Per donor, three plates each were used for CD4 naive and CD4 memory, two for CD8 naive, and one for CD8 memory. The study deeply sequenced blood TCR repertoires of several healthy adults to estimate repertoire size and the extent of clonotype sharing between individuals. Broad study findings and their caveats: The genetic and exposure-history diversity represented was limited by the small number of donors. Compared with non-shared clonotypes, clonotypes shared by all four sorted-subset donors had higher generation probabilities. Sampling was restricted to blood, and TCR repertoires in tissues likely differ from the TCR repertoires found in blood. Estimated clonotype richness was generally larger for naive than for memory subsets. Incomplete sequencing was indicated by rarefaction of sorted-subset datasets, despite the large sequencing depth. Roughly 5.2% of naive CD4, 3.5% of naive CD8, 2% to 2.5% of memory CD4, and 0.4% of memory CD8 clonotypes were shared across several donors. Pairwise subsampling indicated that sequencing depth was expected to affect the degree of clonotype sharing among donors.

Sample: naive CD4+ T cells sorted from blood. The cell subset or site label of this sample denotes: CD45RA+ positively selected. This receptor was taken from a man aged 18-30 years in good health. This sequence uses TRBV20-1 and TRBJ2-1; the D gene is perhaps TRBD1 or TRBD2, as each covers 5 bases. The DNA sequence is TGCAGTGCCTGGGACGGCAATGAGCAGTTCTTC. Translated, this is CSAWDGNEQFF.